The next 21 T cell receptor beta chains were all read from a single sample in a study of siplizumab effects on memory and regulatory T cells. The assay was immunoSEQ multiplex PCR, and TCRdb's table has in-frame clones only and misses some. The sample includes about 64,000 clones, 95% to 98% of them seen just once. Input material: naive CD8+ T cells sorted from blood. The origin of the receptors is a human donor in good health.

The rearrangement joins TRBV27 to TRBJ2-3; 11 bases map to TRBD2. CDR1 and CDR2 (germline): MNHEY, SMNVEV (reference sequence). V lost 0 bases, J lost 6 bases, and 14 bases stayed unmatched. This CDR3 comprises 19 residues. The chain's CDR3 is CASSLSGEPRLAGLDTQYF. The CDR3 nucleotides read TGTGCCAGCAGTTTATCAGGGGAACCCCGACTAGCGGGGTTGGATACGCAGTATTTT.

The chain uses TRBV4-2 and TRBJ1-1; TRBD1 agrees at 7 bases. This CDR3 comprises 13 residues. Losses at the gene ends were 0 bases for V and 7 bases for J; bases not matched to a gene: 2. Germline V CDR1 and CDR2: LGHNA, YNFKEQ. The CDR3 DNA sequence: TGTGCCAGCAGCCAAGACAGGGGGGGTGAAGCTTTCTTT. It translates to CASSQDRGGEAFF.

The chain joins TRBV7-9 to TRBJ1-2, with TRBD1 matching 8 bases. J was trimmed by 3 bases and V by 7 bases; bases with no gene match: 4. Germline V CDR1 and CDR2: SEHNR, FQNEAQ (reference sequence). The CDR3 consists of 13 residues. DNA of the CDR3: TGTGCCAGCACCCCGACAGGGGACTATGGCTACACCTTC. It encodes CASTPTGDYGYTF.

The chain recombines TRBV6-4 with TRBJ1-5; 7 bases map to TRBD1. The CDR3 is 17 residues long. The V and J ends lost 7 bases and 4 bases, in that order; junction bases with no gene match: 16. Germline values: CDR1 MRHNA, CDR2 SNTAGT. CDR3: CASIGRGPSSTNQPQHF. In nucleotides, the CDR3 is TGTGCCAGCATAGGTAGGGGGCCCTCCTCAACAAATCAGCCCCAGCATTTT.

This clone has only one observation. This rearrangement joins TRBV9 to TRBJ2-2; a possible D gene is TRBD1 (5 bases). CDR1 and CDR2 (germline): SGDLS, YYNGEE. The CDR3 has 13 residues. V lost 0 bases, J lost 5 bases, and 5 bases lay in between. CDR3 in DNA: TGTGCCAGCAGCGTAGCAGGGACCGGGGAGCTGTTTTTT. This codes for CASSVAGTGELFF.

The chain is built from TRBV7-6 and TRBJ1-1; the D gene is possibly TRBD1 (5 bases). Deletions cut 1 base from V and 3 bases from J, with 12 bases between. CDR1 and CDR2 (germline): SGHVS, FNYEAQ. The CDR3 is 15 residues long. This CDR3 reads CASSLGAGDYTEAFF. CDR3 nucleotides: TGTGCCAGCAGCTTAGGAGCGGGGGACTACACTGAAGCTTTCTTT.

For the CDR3, the DNA is TGTGCCAGCAGCGTAGAGACTAGCGGGAGAGAAGATACGCAGTATTTT. Residues: CASSVETSGREDTQYF. V is TRBV9 and J is TRBJ2-3; 12 bases agree with TRBD2. V lost 0 bases and J lost 5; bases outside the gene matches: 4. CDR3 length equals 16 residues. From germline, CDR1 is SGDLS and CDR2 YYNGEE.

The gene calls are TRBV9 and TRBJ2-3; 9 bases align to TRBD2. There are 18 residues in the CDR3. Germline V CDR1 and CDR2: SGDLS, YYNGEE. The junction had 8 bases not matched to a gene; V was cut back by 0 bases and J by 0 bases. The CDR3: CASSVAAGGPTSTDTQYF. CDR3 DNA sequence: TGTGCCAGCAGCGTAGCAGCGGGGGGACCAACTAGCACAGATACGCAGTATTTT.

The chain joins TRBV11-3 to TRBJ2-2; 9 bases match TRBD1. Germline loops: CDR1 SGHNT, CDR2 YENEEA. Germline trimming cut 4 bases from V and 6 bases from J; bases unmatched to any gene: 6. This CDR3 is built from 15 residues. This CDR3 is CASSYTGGLAGELFF. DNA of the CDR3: TGTGCCAGCAGCTATACAGGGGGCCTCGCCGGGGAGCTGTTTTTT.

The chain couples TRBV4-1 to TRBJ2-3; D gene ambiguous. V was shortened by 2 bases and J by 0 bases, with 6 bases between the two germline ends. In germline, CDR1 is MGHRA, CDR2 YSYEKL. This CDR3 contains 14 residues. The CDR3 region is CASSQLSSTDTQYF. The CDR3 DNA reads TGCGCCAGCAGCCAATTGTCTAGCACAGATACGCAGTATTTT.

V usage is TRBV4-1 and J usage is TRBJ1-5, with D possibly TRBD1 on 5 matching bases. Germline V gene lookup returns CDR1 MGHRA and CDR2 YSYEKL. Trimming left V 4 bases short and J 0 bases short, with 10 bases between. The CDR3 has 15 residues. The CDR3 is CASSLDSNSNQPQHF. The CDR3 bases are TGCGCCAGCAGCCTAGACAGCAATAGCAATCAGCCCCAGCATTTT.

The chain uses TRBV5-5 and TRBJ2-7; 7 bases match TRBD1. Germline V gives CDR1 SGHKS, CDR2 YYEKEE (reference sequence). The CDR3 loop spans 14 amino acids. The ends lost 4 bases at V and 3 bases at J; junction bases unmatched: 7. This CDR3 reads CASSGIGTDYEQYF. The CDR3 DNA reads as TGTGCCAGCAGCGGGATCGGGACAGACTACGAGCAGTACTTC.

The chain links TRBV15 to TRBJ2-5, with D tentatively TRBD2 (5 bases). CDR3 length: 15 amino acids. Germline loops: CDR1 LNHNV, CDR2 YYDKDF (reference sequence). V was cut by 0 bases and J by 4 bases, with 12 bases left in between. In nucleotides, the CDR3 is TGTGCCACCAGCAGAGATCTCGGGATTGGAGAGACCCAGTACTTC. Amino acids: CATSRDLGIGETQYF.

The CDR3, as DNA: TGCAGCGTTGAACTTATTGGCTACACCTTC. This gives the protein CSVELIGYTF. V gene TRBV29-1 combines with J gene TRBJ1-2; no reliable D call. This CDR3 region has 10 residues. Trimming removed 2 bases from V and 7 bases from J, with 5 bases in between. Germline V gives CDR1 SQVTM, CDR2 ANQGSEA.

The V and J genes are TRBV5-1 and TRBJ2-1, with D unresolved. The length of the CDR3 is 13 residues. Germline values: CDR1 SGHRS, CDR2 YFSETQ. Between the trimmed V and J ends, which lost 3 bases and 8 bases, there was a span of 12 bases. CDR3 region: CASSWGSDDEQFF. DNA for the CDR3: TGCGCCAGCAGCTGGGGATCAGACGATGAGCAGTTCTTC.

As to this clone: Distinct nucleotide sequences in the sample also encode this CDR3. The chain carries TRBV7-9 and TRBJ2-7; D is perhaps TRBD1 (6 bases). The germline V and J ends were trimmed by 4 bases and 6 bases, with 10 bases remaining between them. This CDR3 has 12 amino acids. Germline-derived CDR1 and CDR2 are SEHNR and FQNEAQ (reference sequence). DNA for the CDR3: TGTGCCAGCAGCTCGTTAGGGGGCGAGCAGTACTTC. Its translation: CASSSLGGEQYF.

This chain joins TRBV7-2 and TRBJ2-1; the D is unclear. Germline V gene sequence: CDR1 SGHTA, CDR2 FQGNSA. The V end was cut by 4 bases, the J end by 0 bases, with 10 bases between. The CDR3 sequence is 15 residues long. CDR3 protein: CASSSQPDSYNEQFF. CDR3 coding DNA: TGTGCCAGCAGCTCCCAACCAGACTCCTACAATGAGCAGTTCTTC.

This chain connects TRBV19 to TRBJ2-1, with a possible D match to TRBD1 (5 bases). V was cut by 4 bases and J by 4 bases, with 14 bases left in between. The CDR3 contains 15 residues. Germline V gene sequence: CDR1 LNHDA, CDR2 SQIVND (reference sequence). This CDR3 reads CASSTTPRGYNEQFF. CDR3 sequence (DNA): TGTGCCAGTAGTACCACACCTAGGGGTTACAATGAGCAGTTCTTC.

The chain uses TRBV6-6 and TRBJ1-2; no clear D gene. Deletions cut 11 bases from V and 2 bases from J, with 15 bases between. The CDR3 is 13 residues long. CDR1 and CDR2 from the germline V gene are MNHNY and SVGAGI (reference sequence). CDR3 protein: CACWRGGNYGYTF. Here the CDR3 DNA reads TGTGCCTGCTGGCGCGGCGGCAACTATGGCTACACCTTC.

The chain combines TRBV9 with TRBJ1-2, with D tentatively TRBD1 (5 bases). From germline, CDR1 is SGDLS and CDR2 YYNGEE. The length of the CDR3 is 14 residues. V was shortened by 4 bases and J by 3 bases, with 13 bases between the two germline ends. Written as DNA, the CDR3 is TGTGCCAGCAGCCCAGAGGACAACTACTATGGCTACACCTTC. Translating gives CASSPEDNYYGYTF.

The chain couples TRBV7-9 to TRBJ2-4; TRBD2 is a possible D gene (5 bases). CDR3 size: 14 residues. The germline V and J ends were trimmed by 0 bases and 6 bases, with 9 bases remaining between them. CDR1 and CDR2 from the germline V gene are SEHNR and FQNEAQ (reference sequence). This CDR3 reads CASSLAYGRNIQYF. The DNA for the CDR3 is TGTGCCAGCAGCTTAGCGTATGGGAGAAACATTCAGTACTTC.